The 9 T cell receptor beta chains listed next were all sequenced from one sample in a study of blood T cell repertoires in COVID-19. Assay: immunoSEQ multiplex PCR; the TCRdb copy retains only in-frame clones and omits some. This table has approximately 75,000 clones, approximately 86% appearing once. The sample comprised peripheral blood. These receptor sequences come from a man aged 80 or over with COVID-19, enrolled during active disease.

The gene calls are TRBV6-2 or TRBV6-3 and TRBJ2-5, with 8 nucleotides matching TRBD2. The V segment lost 4 bases and the J segment 2 bases; nucleotides outside the gene matches: 6. This CDR3 spans 15 amino acids. Germline assignment: CDR1 MNHEY and CDR2 SVGEGT. This chain's CDR3 is CASSLAGGLQETQYF. In DNA, the CDR3 is TGTGCCAGCAGTTTGGCGGGGGGTCTTCAAGAGACCCAGTACTTC.

The chain has TRBV5-4 and TRBJ2-5; D gene ambiguous. The germline CDR1 and CDR2 sequences are SGHNT and YYREEE (reference sequence). The CDR3 has 12 amino acids. The V gene lost 0 bases and the J gene lost 3 bases, with 3 bases spanning the gap. CDR3: CASSLAKETQYF. CDR3 DNA sequence: TGTGCCAGCAGCTTGGCCAAAGAGACCCAGTACTTC. The whole variable domain, remainder taken from reference TRBV5-4 and TRBJ2-5, is ETGVTQSPTHLIKTRGQQVTLRCSSQSGHNTVSWYQQALGQGPQFIFQYYREEENGRGNFPPRFSGLQFPNYSSELNVNALELDDSALYLCASSLAKETQYFGPGTRLLVL.

The rearrangement joins TRBV7-3 to TRBJ1-3; D is possibly TRBD1 (5 bases). Trimming pared 2 bases from V and 0 bases from J, leaving 11 bases between. The germline CDR1 and CDR2 sequences are SGHTA and FQGTGA. This CDR3 is built from 16 residues. The CDR3 sequence is CASSLYPGLSGNTIYF. CDR3 nucleotides: TGTGCCAGCAGCTTATACCCGGGACTCTCTGGAAACACCATATATTTT.

The V gene is TRBV13, the J gene TRBJ1-2; 8 bases fit TRBD1. The junction had 5 bases not matched to a gene; V was cut back by 5 bases and J by 6 bases. Germline V gene data show CDR1 as PRHDT and CDR2 as FYEKMQ (reference sequence). CDR3 length: 13 amino acids. The CDR3 loop is CASSIRGLDGYTF. CDR3 bases: TGTGCCAGCAGCATCAGGGGGCTCGATGGCTACACCTTC.

This clone has only a few counts. This chain uses TRBV2 with TRBJ1-6, with 8 positions matching TRBD1. This CDR3 region has 14 residues. CDR1 is SNHLY and CDR2 is FYNNEI in the germline V gene. V lost 4 bases, J lost 8 bases, and 4 bases stayed unmatched. The CDR3 DNA follows: TGTGCCAGCAGTGGTCAGGGGGCGGATTCACCCCTCCACTTT. It translates to CASSGQGADSPLHF.

The chain employs TRBV2 and TRBJ2-7; D is uncertain. The CDR3 sequence is 15 residues long. In germline, CDR1 is SNHLY, CDR2 FYNNEI. V was pared by 6 bases and J by 0 bases, with 15 bases between. CDR3 in amino acids: CASSPDINGSYEQYF. CDR3 in DNA: TGTGCCAGCAGCCCCGACATTAATGGCTCCTACGAGCAGTACTTC.

This clone was recorded a few times. The chain combines TRBV7-3 with TRBJ2-2; a possible D gene is TRBD2 (6 bases). The ends were cut back, 1 base at V and 3 bases at J, with 15 bases in the middle. The CDR3 is made up of 17 amino acids. Germline CDR1 reads SGHTA; CDR2 reads FQGTGA. CDR3 in DNA: TGTGCCAGCAGCTTAAGGGCGGGACTCCCATACACCGGGGAGCTGTTTTTT. It translates to CASSLRAGLPYTGELFF.

CDR3 protein: CASRVSGGAFIGTQYF. Written as DNA, the CDR3 is TGTGCCAGCAGAGTTAGCGGGGGGGCCTTTATCGGGACCCAGTACTTC. This chain joins TRBV2 and TRBJ2-5; 11 positions agree with TRBD2. The ends lost 6 bases at V and 7 bases at J; junction bases unmatched: 13. Germline CDR1 and CDR2: SNHLY and FYNNEI. The CDR3 sequence is 16 residues long.

This chain joins TRBV5-1 and TRBJ1-1; TRBD1 aligns across 10 bases. Germline lookup yields CDR1 SGHRS and CDR2 YFSETQ. With V trimmed by 3 bases and J by 2 bases, 1 base remained unmatched. The CDR3 spans 14 residues. CDR3 bases: TGCGCCAGCAGCTGGGACAGGGGTAACACTGAAGCTTTCTTT. Amino acids: CASSWDRGNTEAFF.